Presented here are 13 T cell receptor beta chains from one specimen sequenced in a study of shared clonotypes between healthy human individuals. Measured with immunoSEQ multiplex PCR; TCRdb has only the in-frame clones, and not every one. The table records around 2,000,000 clones, 90% to 95% of them present only once. Terminally differentiated effector memory CD45RA+ cells were left out of the naive CD8 fraction, which was CD45RO-negative and positively selected for CCR7. Sequencing was performed on naive CD8+ T cells from PBMCs. These TCRs come from a man aged 18 to 30 in good health. Some clones in this sample may be carry-over from other donors' samples.

The V and J genes are TRBV28 and TRBJ2-7, with 8 bases fitting TRBD1. Germline CDR1 MDHEN, CDR2 SYDVKM. J lost 0 bases, V lost 4 bases, and 5 bases had no gene match. The CDR3 has 15 residues. CDR3 sequence reads: CASSSGQGNSYEQYF. CDR3 DNA: TGTGCCAGCAGTTCAGGACAGGGTAACTCCTACGAGCAGTACTTC.

This sequence joins TRBV28 and TRBJ2-1; possible D gene TRBD2, 6 bases. V was cut by 6 bases and J by 0 bases, with 12 bases left in between. This CDR3 has 15 residues. The germline V gene encodes CDR1 MDHEN and CDR2 SYDVKM. CDR3 loop: CASSPGLTSYNEQFF. As DNA, the CDR3 is TGTGCCAGCAGCCCGGGACTGACCTCCTACAATGAGCAGTTCTTC.

This chain links TRBV5-6 with TRBJ2-7, with D perhaps TRBD1 (5 bases). The germline V and J ends were trimmed by 0 bases and 2 bases, with 12 bases remaining between them. CDR1 is SGHDT and CDR2 is YYEEEE in the germline V gene. There are 15 residues in the CDR3. The CDR3 loop reads CASSLGQYEPYEQYF. The CDR3 coding sequence is TGTGCCAGCAGCTTGGGACAGTACGAGCCCTACGAGCAGTACTTC.

The chain joins TRBV7-2 to TRBJ1-2, with D tentatively TRBD1 (5 bases). The germline CDR1 and CDR2 sequences are SGHTA and FQGNSA. The V end lost 5 bases, the J end lost 8 bases, and 15 bases lay between the germline ends. The CDR3 spans 13 residues. DNA of the CDR3: TGTGCCAGCAGCCTCGGGACGGCCCTAGGCTACACCTTC. It codes for CASSLGTALGYTF.

This sequence joins TRBV27 and TRBJ2-2; TRBD1 agrees at 8 bases. Germline loops: CDR1 MNHEY, CDR2 SMNVEV (reference sequence). CDR3 length: 15 amino acids. V was pared by 9 bases and J by 0 bases, with 6 bases of the junction left unmatched. The CDR3 coding sequence is TGTGCCAGGGCCCGACAGGGGTCGAACACCGGGGAGCTGTTTTTT. This sequence encodes CARARQGSNTGELFF.

This chain connects TRBV7-3 to TRBJ2-1, with 9 bases matching TRBD2. V trimming: 1 base; J trimming: 8 bases; junction bases outside the gene matches: 9. The CDR3 consists of 16 residues. Per germline, CDR1 SGHTA and CDR2 FQGTGA. The CDR3 is CASSLMGSGGRDEQFF. CDR3 DNA sequence: TGTGCCAGCAGCTTAATGGGTAGCGGGGGCCGCGATGAGCAGTTCTTC. Based on the CDR3 plus reference TRBV7-3 and TRBJ2-1, the full variable domain is GAGVSQTPSNKVTEKGKYVELRCDPISGHTALYWYRQSLGQGPEFLIYFQGTGAADDSGLPNDRFFAVRPEGSVSTLKIQRTERGDSAVYLCASSLMGSGGRDEQFFGPGTRLTVL.

In its sample, this clone was seen once. The J gene is TRBJ1-4, the V gene TRBV7-9; D perhaps matches TRBD1 (6 bases). The germline V gene has CDR1 SEHNR and CDR2 FQNEAQ (reference sequence). There are 15 residues in the CDR3. Trimming took 5 bases from V and 3 from J, leaving 13 bases between them. The CDR3: CASSPVRGPNEKLFF. The CDR3 DNA follows: TGTGCCAGCAGCCCTGTCAGGGGACCTAATGAAAAACTGTTTTTT.

This chain connects TRBV7-6 to TRBJ1-2; the match to TRBD1 covers 12 bases. Per the germline V gene, CDR1 is SGHVS and CDR2 is FNYEAQ. The CDR3 has 15 amino acids. Unmatched junction bases numbered 4, after V lost 0 bases and J lost 8 bases. The CDR3 here is CASSLAGTGGSGYTF. DNA for the CDR3: TGTGCCAGCAGCTTAGCTGGGACAGGGGGCTCGGGCTACACCTTC.

V gene TRBV5-1 combines with J gene TRBJ1-1, with D uncertain. The CDR3 is made up of 16 amino acids. The germline gives CDR1 SGHRS, CDR2 YFSETQ. Between the trimmed V and J ends, which lost 4 bases and 6 bases, there was a span of 22 bases. The CDR3 protein is CASSPERAEIVSEAFF. CDR3 sequence (DNA): TGCGCCAGCAGCCCCGAACGGGCAGAGATTGTCTCTGAAGCTTTCTTT.

Of note for this clone: This may stem from a read error, because a much larger clone lies one nucleotide away. The genes are TRBV25-1 and TRBJ2-7; D gene ambiguous. The germline gives CDR1 MGHDK, CDR2 SYGVNS. This CDR3 has 11 residues. V dropped 8 bases and J dropped 0 bases, with 5 bases sitting between them. CDR3 protein: CASGFSYEQYF. The CDR3 bases are TGTGCCAGCGGTTTCTCCTACGAGCAGTACTTC.

V is TRBV5-8 and J is TRBJ2-7; maybe TRBD1 (5 bases). Germline V gene sequence: CDR1 SGHTS, CDR2 YDEGEE. This CDR3 has 13 amino acids. Trimming removed 4 bases at V and 5 bases at J, with 13 bases between. CDR3 protein: CASSLRDTHEQYF. Written as DNA, the CDR3 is TGTGCCAGCAGCCTCAGGGATACCCACGAGCAGTACTTC.

The rearrangement uses TRBV7-9 and TRBJ1-5; 7 bases match TRBD1. The CDR3 totals 14 residues. The V and J ends lost 6 bases and 3 bases, in that order; junction bases with no gene match: 5. Germline V CDR1 and CDR2: SEHNR, FQNEAQ (reference sequence). CDR3 coding DNA: TGTGCCAGCAGAGGTACAGGGGCCAATCAGCCCCAGCATTTT. Its translation: CASRGTGANQPQHF.

This clone was seen a handful of times. At the DNA level, this CDR3 is encoded by other sequences in the same sample as well. V and J are TRBV9 and TRBJ2-7, with D tentatively TRBD1 (6 bases). The CDR3 is made up of 14 amino acids. CDR1 and CDR2 from the germline V gene are SGDLS and YYNGEE. V lost 0 bases, J lost 2 bases, and 9 bases lay in between. CDR3 region: CASSVGDKPYEQYF. As DNA, the CDR3 is TGTGCCAGCAGCGTAGGGGACAAACCCTACGAGCAGTACTTC.